These 20 T cell receptor beta chains originate from one sample sequenced in a study of T cells expressing NK-cell markers. TCRdb reprocessed the 5' RACE reads and keeps a single row for each CDR3 protein, giving no DNA. Its table lists around 280,000 distinct CDR3 sequences. Source material: blood T cells: a sorted CD56 or NKG2C T cell subset, CD4+ or CD8+ T cells, or bulk PBMC T cells (not recorded which). Receptors originate from a man between 18 and 35 years old in good health.

The chain links TRBV7-2 to TRBJ2-5; the TCRdb D gene call, TRBD1, has no DNA to confirm it. The CDR3 runs 15 residues. Germline assignment: CDR1 SGHTA and CDR2 FQGNSA. CDR3 loop: CASSSPGTWQETQYF.

The chain joins TRBV12-3 or TRBV12-4 to TRBJ1-5. The CDR3 contains 13 residues. The CDR3 spells CASSQVGDQPQHF.

This rearrangement joins TRBV6-2 or TRBV6-3 to TRBJ2-7; the D gene TCRdb calls, TRBD1, cannot be checked with no DNA. The CDR3 has 14 amino acids. Germline V CDR1 and CDR2: MNHEY, SVGEGT. The CDR3: CASSLQGIGYEQYF.

The chain uses TRBV18 and TRBJ2-1; absent DNA, TCRdb's TRBD2 call cannot be checked. CDR3 length equals 16 residues. Germline V CDR1 and CDR2: KGHSH, LQKENI. CDR3 protein: CASSLGQSGPYNEQFF.

The chain has TRBV6-5 and TRBJ2-3. CDR1 is MNHEY and CDR2 is SVGAGI in the germline V gene. CDR3 length: 16 residues. Here the CDR3 reads CASSYSRFSSTDTQYF.

The rearrangement joins TRBV4-2 to TRBJ2-7; lacking DNA, the TRBD1 call made by TCRdb goes unchecked. The CDR3 runs 15 residues. Looked up from germline, CDR1 is LGHNA and CDR2 is YNFKEQ. The CDR3 loop reads CASSQRPGQGYEQYF.

The rearrangement joins TRBV7-2 to TRBJ2-7; TCRdb reports TRBD2, a call that lacks DNA to check it against. CDR3 length: 15 amino acids. The germline gives CDR1 SGHTA, CDR2 FQGNSA. The CDR3 region is CASSTLSGNSYEQYF.

This chain connects TRBV23-1 to TRBJ1-5; TCRdb picks TRBD1, but there is no DNA to check that call. TRBV23-1 is assigned to the ORF class and has an uncertain function. This CDR3 region has 13 residues. The CDR3 protein is CASRTGGNQPQHF.

The J gene is TRBJ2-1, the V gene TRBV20-1; the TCRdb call, TRBD2, lacks DNA for checking. This CDR3 is built from 14 residues. Looked up from germline, CDR1 is DFQATT and CDR2 is SNEGSKA (reference sequence). The CDR3 is CSALIGPQTGEQFF.

The chain combines TRBV27 with TRBJ2-1. The germline gives CDR1 MNHEY, CDR2 SMNVEV (reference sequence). This CDR3 is built from 16 residues. CDR3 region: CASSLGSLRPYNEQFF.

The V gene is TRBV28, the J gene TRBJ2-7. Germline values: CDR1 MDHEN, CDR2 SYDVKM. The CDR3 loop spans 12 amino acids. CDR3 region: CASSLSTYEQYF.

The chain has TRBV27 and TRBJ2-1. CDR1 and CDR2 (germline): MNHEY, SMNVEV (reference sequence). This CDR3 comprises 17 residues. The chain's CDR3 is CASSLSSGGRSYNEQFF.

This chain uses TRBV11-2 with TRBJ2-6; absent DNA, TCRdb's TRBD1 call cannot be checked. The CDR3 has 18 residues. Germline V gene data show CDR1 as SGHAT and CDR2 as FQNNGV. The CDR3 region is CASSPTQGWGSGANVLTF.

The chain uses TRBV29-1 and TRBJ1-1; TCRdb proposes TRBD1, but this gene call is untestable without DNA. This CDR3 contains 13 residues. Germline lookup yields CDR1 SQVTM and CDR2 ANQGSEA. CDR3 sequence reads: CSVLTGGNTEAFF.

The CDR3 protein is CASSQTPAGDGQWNNEQFF. The rearrangement joins TRBV4-1 to TRBJ2-1; TCRdb's D gene call, TRBD2, goes unchecked for lack of DNA. Germline V gene data show CDR1 as MGHRA and CDR2 as YSYEKL. The CDR3 has 19 amino acids.

V gene TRBV20-1 combines with J gene TRBJ2-5; TCRdb's D gene call, TRBD1, goes unchecked for lack of DNA. CDR3 size: 12 residues. Germline V gives CDR1 DFQATT, CDR2 SNEGSKA (reference sequence). CDR3: CSVTGSQETQYF.

CDR3 sequence: CASSPSGQGSYEQYF. The chain uses TRBV18 and TRBJ2-7; the TCRdb call, TRBD1, lacks DNA for checking. Germline values: CDR1 KGHSH, CDR2 LQKENI. The CDR3 is 15 amino acids.

The chain combines TRBV12-3 or TRBV12-4 with TRBJ2-7; TCRdb proposes TRBD2, but this gene call is untestable without DNA. CDR3 length equals 14 residues. CDR3 amino acids: CASSLRAGDHEQYF.

This chain connects TRBV12-3 or TRBV12-4 to TRBJ2-4; TCRdb designates TRBD1, a call that cannot be tested without DNA. The CDR3 has 11 amino acids. CDR3 amino acids: CASSLDRIQYF.

The chain is built from TRBV20-1 and TRBJ2-3; TCRdb gives TRBD1 as the D gene, but with no DNA this cannot be confirmed. This CDR3 is built from 16 residues. Germline loops: CDR1 DFQATT, CDR2 SNEGSKA (reference sequence). The CDR3 region is CSARQPGQSSTDTQYF.